This T cell receptor (beta chain) was recovered during a study of blood T cell repertoires in COVID-19. Here immunoSEQ multiplex PCR was the method, and the copy in TCRdb shows in-frame clones only, minus some. The profile shows around 230,000 clones, about nine tenths of them singletons. Germline CDR1 is SEHNR and CDR2 is FQNEAQ (reference sequence). With 1 base clipped from V and 0 bases from J, the junction kept 2 bases outside the gene matches. The CDR3 totals 15 residues. In assigning cohorts, the study relied on participant-reported clinical history. Sequenced: PBMCs or T cells enriched from blood (not recorded which). This TCR came from a young woman with acute COVID-19. The chain couples TRBV7-9 to TRBJ2-7; 8 bases line up with TRBD1. The CDR3 sequence is CASSLVGTGSYEQYF. Here the CDR3 DNA reads TGTGCCAGCAGCTTAGTTGGGACAGGCTCCTACGAGCAGTACTTC. The full variable domain, in which reference TRBV7-9 and TRBJ2-7 provide the parts outside the CDR3, is DTGVSQNPRHKITKRGQNVTFRCDPISEHNRLYWYRQTLGQGPEFLTYFQNEAQLEKSRLLSDRFSAERPKGSFSTLEIQRTEQGDSAMYLCASSLVGTGSYEQYFGPGTRLTVT.